The TCR beta chain described here comes from a study of cytomegalovirus exposure and HLA in healthy donors. Broader study findings: Within the 100 to 150 validation repertoires, first-cohort TCR clusters tended to co-occur, according to a later analysis. A classifier reportedly called cytomegalovirus status with high sensitivity and specificity. Most TCR sequences proved rare, with some public TCRs found in many donors. Researchers counted around 170 TCR beta chains as cytomegalovirus-associated.

This clone was detected only once. The antigen is not known. TCRdb keeps only in-frame clones here, not all; method: immunoSEQ multiplex PCR. The repertoire has about 260,000 clones, about nine tenths of them found once; the top ten carry 3.1%. Input material: PBMCs. This TCR derives from a woman under 40 in good health and CMV-seronegative.

In DNA, the CDR3 is TGCGCCAGCAGCCAGCCACCTTCCTACGAGCAGTACTTC. Protein sequence: CASSQPPSYEQYF. This chain connects TRBV4-1 to TRBJ2-7; D unclear. Trimming removed 3 bases from V and 1 base from J, with 7 bases in between. Germline V CDR1 and CDR2: MGHRA, YSYEKL. CDR3 length equals 13 residues.